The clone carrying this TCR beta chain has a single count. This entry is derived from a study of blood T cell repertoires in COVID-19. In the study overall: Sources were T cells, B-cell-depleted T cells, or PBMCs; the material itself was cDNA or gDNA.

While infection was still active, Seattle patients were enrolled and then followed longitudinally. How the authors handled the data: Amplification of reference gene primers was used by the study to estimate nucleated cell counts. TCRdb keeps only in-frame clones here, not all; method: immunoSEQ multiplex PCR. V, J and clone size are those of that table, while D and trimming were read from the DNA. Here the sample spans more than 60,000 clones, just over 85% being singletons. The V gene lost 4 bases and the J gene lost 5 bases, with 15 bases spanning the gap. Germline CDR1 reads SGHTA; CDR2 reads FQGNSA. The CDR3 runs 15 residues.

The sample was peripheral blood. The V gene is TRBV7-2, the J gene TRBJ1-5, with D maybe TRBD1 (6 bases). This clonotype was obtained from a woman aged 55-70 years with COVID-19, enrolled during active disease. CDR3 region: CASSSVSGDDQPQHF. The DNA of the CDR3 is TGTGCCAGCAGCTCAGTTTCAGGGGACGATCAGCCCCAGCATTTT.